The entry below describes one T cell receptor (beta chain). Its specificity is unknown. The V gene lost 5 bases and the J gene lost 0 bases, with 14 bases spanning the gap. CDR3 length: 16 residues. Germline V lookup: CDR1 SGHTA, CDR2 FQGNSA. The record originates from a study of spatial heterogeneity in lung cancer. Study observations and caveats: Tumor mutation counts were tracked by expanded intratumoral alpha and beta TCR counts.

Via MiXCR, TCRdb re-called the 5' RACE reads, giving one row per CDR3 protein. The sample records approximately 5,000 distinct CDR3 sequences, 16% being singletons. Regarding time point: sample taken at primary tumor resection. The material sequenced was lung tumor tissue, taken at surgery. This chain joins TRBV7-2 and TRBJ2-1; D may correspond to TRBD1 or TRBD2 (5 bases each). This TCR was sampled from a male donor with early-stage non-small cell lung cancer. This chain's CDR3 is CASSEWDGSSYNEQFF. DNA of the CDR3: TGTGCCAGCAGCGAATGGGACGGAAGCTCCTACAATGAGCAGTTCTTC.